The present TCR beta chain was sequenced within a study of blood T cells in healthy people across ages. The study's findings and limits: Greater diversity and more naive CD4+ cells were seen in long-lived donors than in aged donors. As age increased, TCR beta diversity per million T cells fell in a roughly linear fashion.

The CDR3 contains 14 residues. Germline V gene lookup returns CDR1 SGHDT and CDR2 YYEEEE. V trimming: 4 bases; J trimming: 9 bases; junction bases outside the gene matches: 10. Together with a sample-barcoded 5' primer, a J-beta primer mix was included in a second PCR lasting 7 to 11 cycles. TCRdb ran MiXCR on the 5' RACE reads and lists one entry per CDR3 protein. The sample contains some 700,000 distinct CDR3 sequences, 22% of which appear only once. Of note for this clonotype: Its antigen is undetermined.

Sequenced sample: blood. The chain carries TRBV5-6 and TRBJ1-5; 7 bases map to TRBD1. The sequence derives from a man in his 70s in good health. The CDR3 bases are TGTGCCAGCAGCCCGGGGACAGCCGGATGGCCCCAGCATTTT. Amino acids: CASSPGTAGWPQHF.